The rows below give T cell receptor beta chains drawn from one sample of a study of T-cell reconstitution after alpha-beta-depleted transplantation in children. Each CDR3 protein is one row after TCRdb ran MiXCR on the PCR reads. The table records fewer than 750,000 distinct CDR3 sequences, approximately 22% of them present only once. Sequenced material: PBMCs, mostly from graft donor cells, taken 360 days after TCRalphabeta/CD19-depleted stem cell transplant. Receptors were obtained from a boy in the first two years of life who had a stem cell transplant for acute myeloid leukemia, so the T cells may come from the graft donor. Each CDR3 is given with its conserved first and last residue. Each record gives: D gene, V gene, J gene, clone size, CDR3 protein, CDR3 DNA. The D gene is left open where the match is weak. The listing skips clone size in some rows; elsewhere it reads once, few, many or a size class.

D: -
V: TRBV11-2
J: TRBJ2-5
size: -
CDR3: CASSQGGAPTQETQYF
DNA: TGTGCCAGCAGCCAGGGGGGGGCTCCTACTCAAGAGACCCAGTACTTC

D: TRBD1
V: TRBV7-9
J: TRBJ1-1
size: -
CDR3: CASSLTGTVTEAFF
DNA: TGTGCCAGCAGCTTGACAGGGACTGTCACTGAAGCTTTCTTT

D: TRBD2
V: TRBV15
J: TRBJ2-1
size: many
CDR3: CATSGGGYNEQFF
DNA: TGTGCCACCAGCGGCGGGGGCTACAATGAGCAGTTCTTC

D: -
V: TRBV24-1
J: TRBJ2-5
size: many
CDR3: CATSGWGRGSKETQYF
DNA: TGTGCCACCAGTGGGTGGGGCAGGGGCTCTAAAGAGACCCAGTACTTC

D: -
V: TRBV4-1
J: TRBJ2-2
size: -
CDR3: CASSQAGVGGTGELFF
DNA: TGCGCCAGCAGCCAAGCAGGAGTTGGTGGTACCGGGGAGCTGTTTTTT

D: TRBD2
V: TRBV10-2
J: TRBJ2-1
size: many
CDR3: CASRSGGLIYNEQFF
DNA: TGCGCCAGCAGGAGCGGGGGGCTGATTTACAATGAGCAGTTCTTC

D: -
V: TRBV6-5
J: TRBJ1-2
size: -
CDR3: CASRTAGWGYTF
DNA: TGTGCCAGCAGAACGGCAGGGTGGGGCTACACCTTC

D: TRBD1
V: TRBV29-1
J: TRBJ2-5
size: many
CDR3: CSVGPGTGFRGYQETQYF
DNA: TGCAGCGTTGGGCCCGGGACAGGGTTCCGGGGGTACCAAGAGACCCAGTACTTC

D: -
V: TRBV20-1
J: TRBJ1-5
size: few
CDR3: CSARRERQPQHF
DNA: TGCAGTGCTAGGAGGGAACGTCAGCCCCAGCATTTT

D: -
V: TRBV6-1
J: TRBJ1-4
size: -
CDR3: CASSEWTLFVTLEKLFF
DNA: TGTGCCAGCAGTGAATGGACACTTTTTGTGACTTTGGAAAAACTGTTTTTT

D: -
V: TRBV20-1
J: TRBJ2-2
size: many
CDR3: CSASKDNTGELFF
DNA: TGCAGTGCTTCCAAGGATAACACCGGGGAGCTGTTTTTT

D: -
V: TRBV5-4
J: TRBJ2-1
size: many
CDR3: CASSLWGKDEQFF
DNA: TGTGCCAGCAGCTTATGGGGCAAAGATGAGCAGTTCTTC

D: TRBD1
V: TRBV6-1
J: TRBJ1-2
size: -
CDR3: CASRNRDRGMRGYTF
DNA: TGTGCCAGCAGAAACCGGGACAGGGGCATGAGGGGCTACACCTTC

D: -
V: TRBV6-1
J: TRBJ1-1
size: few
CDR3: CASMAAGYSDTEAFF
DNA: TGTGCCAGCATGGCGGCAGGGTATTCGGACACTGAAGCTTTCTTT

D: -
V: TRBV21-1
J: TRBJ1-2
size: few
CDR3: CASSKGQGDYGYTF
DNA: TGTGCCAGCAGCAAAGGACAGGGAGACTATGGCTATACCTTC

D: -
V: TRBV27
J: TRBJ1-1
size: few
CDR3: CASSSSAGVVAEAFF
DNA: TGTGCCAGCAGCTCCTCCGCCGGGGTAGTCGCTGAAGCTTTCTTT

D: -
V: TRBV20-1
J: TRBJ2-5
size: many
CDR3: CSARTARETQYF
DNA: TGCAGTGCAAGGACAGCCCGAGAGACCCAGTACTTC

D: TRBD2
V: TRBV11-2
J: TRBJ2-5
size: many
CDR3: CASSFRLAVQETQYF
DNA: TGTGCCAGCAGCTTTCGTCTAGCGGTTCAAGAGACCCAGTACTTC

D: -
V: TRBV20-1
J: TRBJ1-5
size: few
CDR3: CSARVDLNSNQPQHF
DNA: TGCAGTGCTAGAGTGGACCTCAATAGCAATCAGCCCCAGCATTTT

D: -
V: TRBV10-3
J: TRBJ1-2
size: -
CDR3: CAISRSGSIYGYTF
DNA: TGTGCCATCTCGCGTAGTGGGTCGATATATGGCTACACCTTC

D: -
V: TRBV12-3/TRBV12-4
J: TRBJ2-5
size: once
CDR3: CASTLREKETQYF
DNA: TGTGCCAGCACCTTAAGGGAGAAAGAGACCCAGTACTTC

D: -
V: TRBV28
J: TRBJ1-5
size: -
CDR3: CASSLAHQPQHF
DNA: TGTGCCAGCAGTTTAGCGCATCAGCCCCAGCATTTT

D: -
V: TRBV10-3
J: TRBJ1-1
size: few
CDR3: CAISGQGRNTEAFF
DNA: TGTGCCATCAGTGGTCAGGGACGGAACACTGAAGCTTTCTTT

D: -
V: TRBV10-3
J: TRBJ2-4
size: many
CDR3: CAISTERTNIQYF
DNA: TGTGCCATCAGTACCGAAAGGACAAACATTCAGTACTTC

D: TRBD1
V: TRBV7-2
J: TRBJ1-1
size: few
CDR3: CASSYRQGSTEAFF
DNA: TGTGCCAGCAGCTACCGACAGGGGTCCACTGAAGCTTTCTTT

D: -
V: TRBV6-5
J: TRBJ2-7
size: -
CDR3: CASSYSSVVSYEQYF
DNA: TGTGCCAGCAGTTACTCTAGCGTGGTCTCCTACGAGCAGTACTTC

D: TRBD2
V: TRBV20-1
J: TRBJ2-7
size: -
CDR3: CSARATSGGAHEQYF
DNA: TGCAGTGCTAGAGCCACTAGCGGGGGGGCCCACGAGCAGTACTTC

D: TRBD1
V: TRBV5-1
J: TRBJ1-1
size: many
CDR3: CASSVTTGLNTEAFF
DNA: TGCGCCAGCAGCGTTACGACAGGGTTGAACACTGAAGCTTTCTTT

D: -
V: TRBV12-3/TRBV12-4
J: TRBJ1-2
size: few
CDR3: CASRSGTVDGYTF
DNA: TGTGCCAGCAGGTCCGGGACGGTGGATGGCTACACCTTC

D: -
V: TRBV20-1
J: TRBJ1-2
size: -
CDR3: CSARDFRNTNYGYTF
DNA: TGCAGTGCTAGAGATTTCAGGAATACTAACTATGGCTACACCTTC

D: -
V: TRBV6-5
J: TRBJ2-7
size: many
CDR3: CASSYSAISSYEQYF
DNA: TGTGCCAGCAGTTACTCAGCCATCAGCTCCTACGAGCAGTACTTC

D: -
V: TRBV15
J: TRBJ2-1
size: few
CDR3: CATSKLSNEQFF
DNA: TGTGCCACCAGCAAACTCAGCAATGAGCAGTTCTTC

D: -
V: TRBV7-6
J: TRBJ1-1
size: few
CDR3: CASSLEGVVGNTEAFF
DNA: TGTGCCAGCAGCTTAGAGGGGGTGGTGGGCAACACTGAAGCTTTCTTT

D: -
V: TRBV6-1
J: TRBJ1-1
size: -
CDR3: CASSRPSQGLGTEAFF
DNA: TGTGCCAGCAGTCGACCTTCTCAGGGATTAGGCACTGAAGCTTTCTTT

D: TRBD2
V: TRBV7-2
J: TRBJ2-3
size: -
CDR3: CASKSGGAGDTQYF
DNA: TGTGCCAGCAAGAGCGGGGGGGCCGGAGATACGCAGTATTTT

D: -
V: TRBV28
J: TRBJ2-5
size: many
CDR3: CASSLGVVSQYF
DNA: TGTGCCAGCAGTTTGGGAGTTGTGTCCCAGTACTTC

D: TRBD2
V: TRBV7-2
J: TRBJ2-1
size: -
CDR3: CASSLAGLAGDEQFF
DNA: TGTGCCAGCAGCTTAGCGGGACTAGCGGGGGATGAGCAGTTCTTC

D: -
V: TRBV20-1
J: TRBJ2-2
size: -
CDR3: CSAEGGRELFF
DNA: TGCAGTGCCGAGGGGGGCCGGGAGCTGTTTTTT

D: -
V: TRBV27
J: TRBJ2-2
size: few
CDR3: CASSWVGTNTGELFF
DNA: TGTGCCAGCAGTTGGGTCGGAACGAACACCGGGGAGCTGTTTTTT

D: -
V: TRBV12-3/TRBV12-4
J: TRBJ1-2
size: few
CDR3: CASSRTPGSNYGYTF
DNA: TGTGCCAGCAGTCGGACTCCGGGATCTAACTATGGCTACACCTTC

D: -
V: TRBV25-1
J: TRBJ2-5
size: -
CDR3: CASVPGDQVYIETQYF
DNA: TGTGCCAGCGTCCCGGGGGACCAGGTATATATCGAGACCCAGTACTTC

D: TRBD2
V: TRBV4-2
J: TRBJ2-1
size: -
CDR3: CASSQDGTGGYNEQFF
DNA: TGTGCCAGCAGCCAAGATGGGACGGGGGGGTACAATGAGCAGTTCTTC